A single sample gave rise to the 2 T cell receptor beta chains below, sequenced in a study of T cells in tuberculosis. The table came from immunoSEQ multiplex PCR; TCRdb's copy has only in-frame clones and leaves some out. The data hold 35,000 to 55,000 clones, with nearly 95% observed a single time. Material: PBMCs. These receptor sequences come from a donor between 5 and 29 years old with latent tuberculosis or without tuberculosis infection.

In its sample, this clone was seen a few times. CDR3 sequence (DNA): TGTGCCAGCAGCCCAGGCTGGGGGGTCTACGAGCAGTACTTC. It is translated as CASSPGWGVYEQYF. V and J are TRBV7-2 and TRBJ2-7, with D possibly being TRBD2 (6 bases). The CDR3 totals 14 residues. In germline, CDR1 is SGHTA, CDR2 FQGNSA. Trimming cost V 5 bases and J 3 bases, with 14 bases left between them.

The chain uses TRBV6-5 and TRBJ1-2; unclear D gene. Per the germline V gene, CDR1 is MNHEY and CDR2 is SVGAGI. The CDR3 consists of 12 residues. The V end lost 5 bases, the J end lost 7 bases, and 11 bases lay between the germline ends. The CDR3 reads CASSLRHGGYTF. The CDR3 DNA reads TGTGCCAGCAGTCTCCGACACGGTGGCTACACCTTC.